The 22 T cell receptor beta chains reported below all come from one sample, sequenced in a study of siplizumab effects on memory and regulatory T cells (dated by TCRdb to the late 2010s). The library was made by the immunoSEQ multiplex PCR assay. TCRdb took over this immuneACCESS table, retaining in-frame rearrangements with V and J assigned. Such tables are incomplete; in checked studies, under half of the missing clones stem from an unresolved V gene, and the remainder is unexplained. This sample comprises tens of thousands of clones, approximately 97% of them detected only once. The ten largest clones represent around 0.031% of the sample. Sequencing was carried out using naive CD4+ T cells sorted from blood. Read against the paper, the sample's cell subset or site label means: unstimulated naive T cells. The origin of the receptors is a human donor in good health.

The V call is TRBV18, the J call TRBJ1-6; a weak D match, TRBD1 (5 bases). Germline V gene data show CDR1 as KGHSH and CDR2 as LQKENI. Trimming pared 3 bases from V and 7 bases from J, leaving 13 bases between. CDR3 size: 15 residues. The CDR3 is CASSPFRVMNSPLHF. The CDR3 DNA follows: TGTGCCAGCTCACCTTTCAGGGTAATGAATTCACCCCTCCACTTT.

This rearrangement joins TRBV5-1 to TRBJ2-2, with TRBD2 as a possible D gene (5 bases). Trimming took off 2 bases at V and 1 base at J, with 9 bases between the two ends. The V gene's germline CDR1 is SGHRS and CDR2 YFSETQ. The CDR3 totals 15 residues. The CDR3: CASSLGLLNTGELFF. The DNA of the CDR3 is TGCGCCAGCAGCTTAGGACTCCTGAACACCGGGGAGCTGTTTTTT.

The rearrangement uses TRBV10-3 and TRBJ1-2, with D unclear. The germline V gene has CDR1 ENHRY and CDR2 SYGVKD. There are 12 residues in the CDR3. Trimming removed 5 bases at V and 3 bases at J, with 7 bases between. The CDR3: CAISSRYYGYTF. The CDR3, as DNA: TGTGCCATCAGTTCCCGGTACTATGGCTACACCTTC.

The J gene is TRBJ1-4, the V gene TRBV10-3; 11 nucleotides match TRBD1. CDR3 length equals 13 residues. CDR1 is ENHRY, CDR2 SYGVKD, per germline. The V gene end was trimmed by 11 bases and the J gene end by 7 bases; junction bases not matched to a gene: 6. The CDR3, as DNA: TGTGCCGCCTCCGGGACAGGGGGTGAAAAACTGTTTTTT. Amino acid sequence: CAASGTGGEKLFF.

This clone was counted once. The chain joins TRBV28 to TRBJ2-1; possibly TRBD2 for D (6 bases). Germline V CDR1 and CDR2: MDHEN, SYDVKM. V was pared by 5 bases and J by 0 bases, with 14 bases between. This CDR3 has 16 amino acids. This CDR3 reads CASSPTRGLSYNEQFF. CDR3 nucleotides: TGTGCCAGCAGTCCCACCCGGGGACTCTCCTACAATGAGCAGTTCTTC.

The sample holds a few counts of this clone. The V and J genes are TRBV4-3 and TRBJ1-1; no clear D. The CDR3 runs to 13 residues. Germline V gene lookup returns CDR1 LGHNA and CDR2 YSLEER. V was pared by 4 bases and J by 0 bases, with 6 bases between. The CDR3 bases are TGCGCCAGCAGCCCCCAATTGAACACTGAAGCTTTCTTT. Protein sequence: CASSPQLNTEAFF.

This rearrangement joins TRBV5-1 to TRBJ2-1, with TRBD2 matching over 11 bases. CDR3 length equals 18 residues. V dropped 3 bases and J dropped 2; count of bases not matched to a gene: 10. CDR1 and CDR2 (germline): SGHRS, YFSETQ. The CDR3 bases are TGCGCCAGCAGCTCGACTTTACTAGCGGGGGTGGCCTACAATGAGCAGTTCTTC. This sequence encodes CASSSTLLAGVAYNEQFF.

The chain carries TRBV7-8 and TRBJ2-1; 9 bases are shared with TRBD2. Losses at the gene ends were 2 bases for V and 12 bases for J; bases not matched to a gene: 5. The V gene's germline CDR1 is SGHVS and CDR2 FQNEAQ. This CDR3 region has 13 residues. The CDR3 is CASSLTLAGRQFF. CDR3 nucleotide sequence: TGTGCCAGCAGCTTAACGCTAGCGGGGAGGCAGTTCTTC.

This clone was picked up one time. The CDR3 protein is CASSTRTNTGELFF. The CDR3 DNA sequence: TGTGCCAGCAGCACCCGGACAAACACCGGGGAGCTGTTTTTT. The chain recombines TRBV11-2 with TRBJ2-2; perhaps TRBD1 as D (5 bases). CDR3 length: 14 residues. Germline V gives CDR1 SGHAT, CDR2 FQNNGV. Trimming took off 5 bases at V and 2 bases at J, with 9 bases between the two ends.

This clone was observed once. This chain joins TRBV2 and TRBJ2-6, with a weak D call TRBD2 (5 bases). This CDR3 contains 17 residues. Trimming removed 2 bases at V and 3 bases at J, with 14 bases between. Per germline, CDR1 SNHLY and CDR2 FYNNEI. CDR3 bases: TGTGCCAGCAGTGAAAGAGCGACCGGAGGTGGGGCCAACGTCCTGACTTTC. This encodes CASSERATGGGANVLTF.

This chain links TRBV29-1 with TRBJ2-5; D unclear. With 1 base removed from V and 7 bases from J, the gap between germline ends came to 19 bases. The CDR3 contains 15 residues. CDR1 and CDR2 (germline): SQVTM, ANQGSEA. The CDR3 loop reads CSVEGSGTYYGTQYF. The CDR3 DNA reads TGCAGCGTTGAAGGTTCAGGTACCTACTATGGGACCCAGTACTTC. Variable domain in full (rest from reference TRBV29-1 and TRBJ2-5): SAVISQKPSRDICQRGTSLTIQCQVDSQVTMMFWYRQQPGQSLTLIATANQGSEATYESGFVIDKFPISRPNLTFSTLTVSNMSPEDSSIYLCSVEGSGTYYGTQYFGPGTRLLVL.

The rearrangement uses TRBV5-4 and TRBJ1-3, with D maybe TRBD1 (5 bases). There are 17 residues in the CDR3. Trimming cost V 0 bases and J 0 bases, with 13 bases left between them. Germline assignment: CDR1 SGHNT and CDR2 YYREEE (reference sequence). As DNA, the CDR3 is TGTGCCAGCAGCTTGGTCGGGCGGGGGGGCTCTGGAAACACCATATATTTT. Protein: CASSLVGRGGSGNTIYF. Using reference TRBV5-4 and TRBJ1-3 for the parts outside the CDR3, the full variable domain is ETGVTQSPTHLIKTRGQQVTLRCSSQSGHNTVSWYQQALGQGPQFIFQYYREEENGRGNFPPRFSGLQFPNYSSELNVNALELDDSALYLCASSLVGRGGSGNTIYFGEGSWLTVV.

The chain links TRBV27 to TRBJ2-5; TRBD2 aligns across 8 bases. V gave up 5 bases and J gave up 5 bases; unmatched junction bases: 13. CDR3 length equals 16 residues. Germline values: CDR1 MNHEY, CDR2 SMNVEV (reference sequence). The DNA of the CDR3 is TGTGCCAGCAGTCTAGAGAGCAGACTAGCGTGGGAGACCCAGTACTTC. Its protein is CASSLESRLAWETQYF.

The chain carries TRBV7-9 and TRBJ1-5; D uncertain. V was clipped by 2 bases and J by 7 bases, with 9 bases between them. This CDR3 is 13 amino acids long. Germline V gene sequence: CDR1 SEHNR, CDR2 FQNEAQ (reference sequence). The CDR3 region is CASSLQSGQPQHF. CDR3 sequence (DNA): TGTGCCAGCAGCTTACAATCGGGCCAGCCCCAGCATTTT.

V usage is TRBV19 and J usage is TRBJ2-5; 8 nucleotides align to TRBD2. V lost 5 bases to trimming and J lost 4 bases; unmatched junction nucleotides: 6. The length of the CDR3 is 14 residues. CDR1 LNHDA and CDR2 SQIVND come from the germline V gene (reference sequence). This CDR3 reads CASSPGGGVETQYF. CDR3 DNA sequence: TGTGCCAGTAGTCCCGGGGGGGGTGTAGAGACCCAGTACTTC.

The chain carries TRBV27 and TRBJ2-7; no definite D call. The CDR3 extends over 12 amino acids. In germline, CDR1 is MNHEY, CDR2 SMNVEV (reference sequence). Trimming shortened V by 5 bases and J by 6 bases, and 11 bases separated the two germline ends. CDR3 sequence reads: CASSPSGREQYF. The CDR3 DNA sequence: TGTGCCAGCAGTCCATCCGGTCGCGAGCAGTACTTC.

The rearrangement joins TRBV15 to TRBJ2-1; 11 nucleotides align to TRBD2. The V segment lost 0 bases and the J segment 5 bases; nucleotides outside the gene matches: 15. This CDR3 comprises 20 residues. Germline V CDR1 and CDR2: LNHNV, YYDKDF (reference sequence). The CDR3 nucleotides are TGTGCCACCAGCAGAGATTTTGGTCTAGCGGGGGGTTCTGTGGACAATGAGCAGTTCTTC. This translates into CATSRDFGLAGGSVDNEQFF.

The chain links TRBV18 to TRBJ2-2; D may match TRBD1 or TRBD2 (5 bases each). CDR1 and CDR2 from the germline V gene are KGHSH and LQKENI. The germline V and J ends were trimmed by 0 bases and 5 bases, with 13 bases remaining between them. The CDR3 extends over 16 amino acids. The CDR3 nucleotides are TGTGCCAGCTCACCACCGGGTACGAGGGGTACCGGGGAGCTGTTTTTT. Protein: CASSPPGTRGTGELFF. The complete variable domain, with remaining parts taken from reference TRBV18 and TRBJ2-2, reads NAGVMQNPRHLVRRRGQEARLRCSPMKGHSHVYWYRQLPEEGLKFMVYLQKENIIDESGMPKERFSAEFPKEGPSILRIQQVVRGDSAAYFCASSPPGTRGTGELFFGEGSRLTVL.

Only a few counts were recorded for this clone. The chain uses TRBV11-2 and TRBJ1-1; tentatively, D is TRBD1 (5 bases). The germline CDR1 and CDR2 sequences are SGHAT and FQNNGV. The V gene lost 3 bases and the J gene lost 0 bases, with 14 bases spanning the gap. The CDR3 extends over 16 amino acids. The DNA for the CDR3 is TGTGCCAGCAGCTTTTCCGGGGGGAGGATGAACACTGAAGCTTTCTTT. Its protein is CASSFSGGRMNTEAFF.

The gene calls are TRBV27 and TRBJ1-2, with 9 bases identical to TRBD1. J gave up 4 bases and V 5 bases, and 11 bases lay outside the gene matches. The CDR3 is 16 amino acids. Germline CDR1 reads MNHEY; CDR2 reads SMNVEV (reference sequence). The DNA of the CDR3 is TGTGCCAGCAGTAAGTACGAACCGGGACAGGGCTATGGCTACACCTTC. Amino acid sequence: CASSKYEPGQGYGYTF.

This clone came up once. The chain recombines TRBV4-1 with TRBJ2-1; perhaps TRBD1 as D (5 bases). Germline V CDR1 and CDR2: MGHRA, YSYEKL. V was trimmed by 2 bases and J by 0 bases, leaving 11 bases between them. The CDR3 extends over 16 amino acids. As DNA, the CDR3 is TGCGCCAGCAGCCAATCGGACACCCTCTCCTACAATGAGCAGTTCTTC. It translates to CASSQSDTLSYNEQFF.

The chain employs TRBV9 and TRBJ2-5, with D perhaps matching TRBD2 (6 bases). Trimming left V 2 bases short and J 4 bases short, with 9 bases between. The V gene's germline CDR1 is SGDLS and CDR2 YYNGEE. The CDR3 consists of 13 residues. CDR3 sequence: CASSVVGGETQYF. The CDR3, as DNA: TGTGCCAGCAGCGTCGTCGGGGGAGAGACCCAGTACTTC.